The rows below give T cell receptor beta chains drawn from one sample of a study of CD8 T cells in Susac syndrome. TCRdb re-called the immunoSEQ multiplex PCR reads through MiXCR, storing one row per CDR3 protein. The sample lists about 140,000 distinct CDR3 sequences; approximately 94% were seen once. Sequenced material: CD4+ T cells from PBMCs. The receptors derive from a human donor with Susac syndrome. Each CDR3 is given with its conserved first and last residue. Each record gives: D gene, V gene, J gene, clone size, CDR3 DNA, CDR3 protein. D genes are given only for firm matches. Part of the rows lack a size; the others show once, few, many or a class for expanded clones.

D gene: -; V gene: TRBV2; J gene: TRBJ2-1; clone size: -; CDR3 DNA: TGTGCCAGCAGAGCAGTGGGGTATTACAATGAGCAGTTCTTC; CDR3 protein: CASRAVGYYNEQFF
D gene: -; V gene: TRBV6-5; J gene: TRBJ2-3; clone size: -; CDR3 DNA: TGTGCCAGCACCAACGGGGTGGATACGCAGTATTTT; CDR3 protein: CASTNGVDTQYF
D gene: TRBD1; V gene: TRBV5-4; J gene: TRBJ2-2; clone size: -; CDR3 DNA: TGTGCCAGCAGCCCCAGACAGGGTTCGACCGGGGAGCTGTTTTTT; CDR3 protein: CASSPRQGSTGELFF
D gene: TRBD2; V gene: TRBV20-1; J gene: TRBJ2-3; clone size: -; CDR3 DNA: TGCAGTGCTTACGTAGCGGGAGCGGTGGGCACAGATACGCAGTATTTT; CDR3 protein: CSAYVAGAVGTDTQYF
D gene: -; V gene: TRBV5-1; J gene: TRBJ2-3; clone size: -; CDR3 DNA: TGCGCCAGCAGCTGGGAGGGGGAAGATACGCAGTATTTT; CDR3 protein: CASSWEGEDTQYF
D gene: TRBD1; V gene: TRBV4-1; J gene: TRBJ1-2; clone size: once; CDR3 DNA: TGCGCCAGCAGCCAGGGGACAGGGGACTTCTATGGCTACACCTTC; CDR3 protein: CASSQGTGDFYGYTF
D gene: -; V gene: TRBV5-1; J gene: TRBJ1-1; clone size: -; CDR3 DNA: TGCGCCAGCAGCTTGGATACGGGTGGGACTGAAGCTTTCTTT; CDR3 protein: CASSLDTGGTEAFF
D gene: -; V gene: TRBV12-3/TRBV12-4; J gene: TRBJ2-6; clone size: once; CDR3 DNA: TGTGCCAGCAGTCCAGGGGCAGGGGCTGGGGCCAACGTCCTGACTTTC; CDR3 protein: CASSPGAGAGANVLTF
D gene: TRBD2; V gene: TRBV3-1; J gene: TRBJ2-7; clone size: -; CDR3 DNA: TGTGCCAGCAGCACGGGACTAGCGATCTACGAGCAGTACTTC; CDR3 protein: CASSTGLAIYEQYF
D gene: -; V gene: TRBV9; J gene: TRBJ2-7; clone size: -; CDR3 DNA: TGTGCCAGCAGCCCACAGGCAAACTACGAGCAGTACTTC; CDR3 protein: CASSPQANYEQYF
D gene: -; V gene: TRBV4-1; J gene: TRBJ2-1; clone size: -; CDR3 DNA: TGCGCCAGCAGCGTCGGCCGGGGACGTCAGAGGAATGAGCAGTTCTTC; CDR3 protein: CASSVGRGRQRNEQFF
D gene: -; V gene: TRBV20-1; J gene: TRBJ1-2; clone size: once; CDR3 DNA: TGCAGTGCTGGGGGCGCGAAATTTGGCTACACCTTC; CDR3 protein: CSAGGAKFGYTF
D gene: -; V gene: TRBV7-8; J gene: TRBJ2-7; clone size: -; CDR3 DNA: TGTGCCAGCACTCCCTCCCGGGTCCTTCCCTACGAGCAGTACTTC; CDR3 protein: CASTPSRVLPYEQYF
D gene: -; V gene: TRBV18; J gene: TRBJ2-3; clone size: -; CDR3 DNA: TGTGCCAGCTCACCTCCCTCTATTACAGATACGCAGTATTTT; CDR3 protein: CASSPPSITDTQYF
D gene: -; V gene: TRBV5-1; J gene: TRBJ2-5; clone size: once; CDR3 DNA: TGCGCCAGCAGCTGGTCCGGGACGTCACAAGAGACCCAGTACTTC; CDR3 protein: CASSWSGTSQETQYF
D gene: -; V gene: TRBV29-1; J gene: TRBJ1-2; clone size: -; CDR3 DNA: TGCAGCGTAGGGTACGGCAACTATGGCTACACCTTC; CDR3 protein: CSVGYGNYGYTF
D gene: -; V gene: TRBV12-3/TRBV12-4; J gene: TRBJ2-3; clone size: -; CDR3 DNA: TGTGCCAGCAGTTATACAGGGAGCACAGATACGCAGTATTTT; CDR3 protein: CASSYTGSTDTQYF
D gene: -; V gene: TRBV5-1; J gene: TRBJ2-5; clone size: -; CDR3 DNA: TGCGCCAGCAGCTTCGGACATGAGTCACGAGAGACCCAGTACTTC; CDR3 protein: CASSFGHESRETQYF
D gene: TRBD2; V gene: TRBV20-1; J gene: TRBJ2-3; clone size: -; CDR3 DNA: TGCAGTGCTTCGACTAGCGGGGGGGCAGATACGCAGTATTTT; CDR3 protein: CSASTSGGADTQYF
D gene: TRBD2; V gene: TRBV20-1; J gene: TRBJ2-5; clone size: -; CDR3 DNA: TGCAGTGCTAGAAGGACTAGCCCAGAGACCCAGTACTTC; CDR3 protein: CSARRTSPETQYF
D gene: -; V gene: TRBV11-2; J gene: TRBJ2-5; clone size: -; CDR3 DNA: TGTGCCAGCAGACGGGCCTCCCAAGAGACCCAGTACTTC; CDR3 protein: CASRRASQETQYF
D gene: -; V gene: TRBV14; J gene: TRBJ1-2; clone size: once; CDR3 DNA: TGTGCCAGCAGCCAACTCCGGATAGGTGGCTACACCTTC; CDR3 protein: CASSQLRIGGYTF
D gene: TRBD1; V gene: TRBV9; J gene: TRBJ1-1; clone size: -; CDR3 DNA: TGTGCCAGCAGCGTAGGGGGGACAGCCGATCGACTCGAGGCTTTCTTT; CDR3 protein: CASSVGGTADRLEAFF
D gene: TRBD2; V gene: TRBV5-1; J gene: TRBJ2-1; clone size: -; CDR3 DNA: TGCGCCAGCAAGACTCTAGCGGGGGGGCTAAGTGAGCAGTTCTTC; CDR3 protein: CASKTLAGGLSEQFF
D gene: -; V gene: TRBV10-1; J gene: TRBJ2-1; clone size: -; CDR3 DNA: TGCGCCAGCAGTGAGTCGATAACCCGGACCTGGAATAATGAGCAGTTCTTC; CDR3 protein: CASSESITRTWNNEQFF
D gene: -; V gene: TRBV7-2; J gene: TRBJ2-1; clone size: -; CDR3 DNA: TGTGCCAGCAGAGTGGTAGCCTCCGGCTCCTACAATGAGCAGTTCTTC; CDR3 protein: CASRVVASGSYNEQFF
D gene: TRBD2; V gene: TRBV5-1; J gene: TRBJ2-7; clone size: -; CDR3 DNA: TGCGCCAGCAGCCACGGGACTAGCGGGTCCCACGAGCAGTACTTC; CDR3 protein: CASSHGTSGSHEQYF
D gene: -; V gene: TRBV7-9; J gene: TRBJ1-2; clone size: -; CDR3 DNA: TGTGCCAGCAGCTCCGAGAATGGCTACACCTTC; CDR3 protein: CASSSENGYTF
D gene: -; V gene: TRBV5-4; J gene: TRBJ1-2; clone size: few; CDR3 DNA: TGTGCCAGCAGCTCGCAGGGCAACTATGGCTACACCTTC; CDR3 protein: CASSSQGNYGYTF
D gene: -; V gene: TRBV18; J gene: TRBJ2-6; clone size: -; CDR3 DNA: TGTGCCAGCTCACCGTCAGTACCTGGGGCCAACGTCCTGACTTTC; CDR3 protein: CASSPSVPGANVLTF
D gene: -; V gene: TRBV29-1; J gene: TRBJ2-5; clone size: -; CDR3 DNA: TGCAGCGTTCTACAGACGGGCGAAGAGACCCAGTACTTC; CDR3 protein: CSVLQTGEETQYF
D gene: -; V gene: TRBV2; J gene: TRBJ1-1; clone size: -; CDR3 DNA: TGTGCCAGCAGTGAAGAAGGGGGGAGCATCACTGAAGCTTTCTTT; CDR3 protein: CASSEEGGSITEAFF
D gene: -; V gene: TRBV5-6; J gene: TRBJ1-5; clone size: once; CDR3 DNA: TGTGCCAGCAGCTTTTACAGGAGCAATCAGCCCCAGCATTTT; CDR3 protein: CASSFYRSNQPQHF
D gene: TRBD2; V gene: TRBV25-1; J gene: TRBJ2-1; clone size: once; CDR3 DNA: TGTGCCAGCAGTGAATACAGGGGTAGCGGGGGGGCCATTAATGAGCAGTTCTTC; CDR3 protein: CASSEYRGSGGAINEQFF
D gene: TRBD2; V gene: TRBV20-1; J gene: TRBJ2-3; clone size: -; CDR3 DNA: TGCAGTGCTAGCGATTCGCGGGAGAACACAGATACGCAGTATTTT; CDR3 protein: CSASDSRENTDTQYF
D gene: TRBD2; V gene: TRBV20-1; J gene: TRBJ2-2; clone size: -; CDR3 DNA: TGCAGTGCTAGAGCCCTTAGCGGGGGGCCCGGGGAGCTGTTTTTT; CDR3 protein: CSARALSGGPGELFF
D gene: -; V gene: TRBV6-5; J gene: TRBJ2-7; clone size: -; CDR3 DNA: TGTGCCAGCAGTTACGCGGCGGAGGGCTCCTACGAGCAGTACTTC; CDR3 protein: CASSYAAEGSYEQYF
D gene: -; V gene: TRBV5-1; J gene: TRBJ2-1; clone size: -; CDR3 DNA: TGCGCCAGCAGCTCTCTACAGGGAGGCGATGAGCAGTTCTTC; CDR3 protein: CASSSLQGGDEQFF
D gene: -; V gene: TRBV27; J gene: TRBJ1-1; clone size: -; CDR3 DNA: TGTGCCAGCAGACCCCACGGAGCAAACACTGAAGCTTTCTTT; CDR3 protein: CASRPHGANTEAFF